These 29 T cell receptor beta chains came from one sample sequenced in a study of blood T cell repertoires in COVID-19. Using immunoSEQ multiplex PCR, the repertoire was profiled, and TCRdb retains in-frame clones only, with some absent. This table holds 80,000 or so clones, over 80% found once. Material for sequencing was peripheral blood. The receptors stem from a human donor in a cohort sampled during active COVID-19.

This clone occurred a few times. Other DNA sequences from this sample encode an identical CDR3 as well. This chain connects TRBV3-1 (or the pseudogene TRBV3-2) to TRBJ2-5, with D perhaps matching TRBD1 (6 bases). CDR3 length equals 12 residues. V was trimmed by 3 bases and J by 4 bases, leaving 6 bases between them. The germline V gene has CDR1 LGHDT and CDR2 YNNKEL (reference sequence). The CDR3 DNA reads TGTGCCAGCAGCCACAGGGGAGAGACCCAGTACTTC. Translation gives CASSHRGETQYF.

CDR3 sequence reads: CARDRGKRFGFDEQFF. The CDR3 region has the DNA TGTGCCAGGGACAGGGGTAAAAGGTTCGGTTTCGATGAGCAGTTCTTC. This chain links TRBV2 with TRBJ2-1, with 9 bases identical to TRBD1. The germline V gene encodes CDR1 SNHLY and CDR2 FYNNEI. Germline trimming cut 9 bases from V and 8 bases from J; bases unmatched to any gene: 17. The CDR3 contains 16 residues.

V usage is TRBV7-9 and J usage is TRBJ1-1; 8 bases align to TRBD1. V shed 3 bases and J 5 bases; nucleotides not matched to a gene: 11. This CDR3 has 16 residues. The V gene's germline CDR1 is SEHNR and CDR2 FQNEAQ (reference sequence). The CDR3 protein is CASSFHLQGARTEAFF. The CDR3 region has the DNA TGTGCCAGCAGCTTCCACCTGCAGGGGGCTAGGACTGAAGCTTTCTTT.

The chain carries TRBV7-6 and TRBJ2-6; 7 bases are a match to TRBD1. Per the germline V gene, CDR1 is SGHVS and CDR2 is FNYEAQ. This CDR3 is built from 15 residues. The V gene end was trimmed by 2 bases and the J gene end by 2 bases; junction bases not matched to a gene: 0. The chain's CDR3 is CASSLQGAGANVLTF. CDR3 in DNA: TGTGCCAGCAGCTTACAGGGGGCTGGGGCCAACGTCCTGACTTTC.

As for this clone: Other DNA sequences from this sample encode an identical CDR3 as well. CDR3 protein: CASSPASGGGETQYF. In DNA form, the CDR3 reads TGTGCCAGCAGCCCAGCTAGCGGGGGAGGTGAGACCCAGTACTTC. The chain links TRBV7-6 to TRBJ2-5; TRBD2 agrees at 10 bases. The germline gives CDR1 SGHVS, CDR2 FNYEAQ. The CDR3 extends over 15 amino acids. After removal of 5 bases from V and 5 bases from J, the junction contained 8 bases not matched to a gene.

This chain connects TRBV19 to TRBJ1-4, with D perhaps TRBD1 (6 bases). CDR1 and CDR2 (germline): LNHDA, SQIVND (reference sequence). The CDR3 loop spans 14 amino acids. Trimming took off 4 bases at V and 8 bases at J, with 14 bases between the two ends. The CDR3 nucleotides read TGTGCCAGTAGTAGCGGGGGGCTCGGGGAAAAACTGTTTTTT. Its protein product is CASSSGGLGEKLFF. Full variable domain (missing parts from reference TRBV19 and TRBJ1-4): DGGITQSPKYLFRKEGQNVTLSCEQNLNHDAMYWYRQDPGQGLRLIYYSQIVNDFQKGDIAEGYSVSREKKESFPLTVTSAQKNPTAFYLCASSSGGLGEKLFFGSGTQLSVL.

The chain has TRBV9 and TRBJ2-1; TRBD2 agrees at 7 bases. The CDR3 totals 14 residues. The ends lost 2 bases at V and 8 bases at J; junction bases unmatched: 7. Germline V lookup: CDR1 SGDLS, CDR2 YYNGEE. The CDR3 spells CASSVLAELDEQFF. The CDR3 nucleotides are TGTGCCAGCAGCGTTCTAGCGGAGTTGGATGAGCAGTTCTTC.

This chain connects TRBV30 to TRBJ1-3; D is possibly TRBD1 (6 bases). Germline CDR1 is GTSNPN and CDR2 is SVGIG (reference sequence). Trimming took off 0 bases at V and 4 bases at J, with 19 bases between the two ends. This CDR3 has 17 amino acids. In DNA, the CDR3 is TGTGCCTGGAGTGTACAGATAGGGGGAGTCTCCGGAAACACCATATATTTT. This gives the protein CAWSVQIGGVSGNTIYF.

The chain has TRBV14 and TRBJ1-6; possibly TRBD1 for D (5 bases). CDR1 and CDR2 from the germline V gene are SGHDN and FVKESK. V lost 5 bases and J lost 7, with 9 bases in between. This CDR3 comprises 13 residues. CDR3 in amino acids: CASSYDRNSPLHF. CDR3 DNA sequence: TGTGCCAGCAGCTATGACAGAAATTCACCCCTCCACTTT.

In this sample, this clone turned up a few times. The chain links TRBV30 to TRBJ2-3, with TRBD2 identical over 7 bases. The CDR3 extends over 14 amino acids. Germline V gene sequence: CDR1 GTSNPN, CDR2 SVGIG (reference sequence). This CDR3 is CASSSGIRTDTQYF. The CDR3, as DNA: TGTGCTTCCTCCAGCGGGATCCGCACAGATACGCAGTATTTT.

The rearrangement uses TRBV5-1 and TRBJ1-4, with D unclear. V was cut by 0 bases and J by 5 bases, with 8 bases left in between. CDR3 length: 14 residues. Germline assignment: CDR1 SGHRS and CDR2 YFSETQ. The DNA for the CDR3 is TGCGCCAGCAGCTTGGACAGCCGAAATGAAAAACTGTTTTTT. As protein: CASSLDSRNEKLFF.

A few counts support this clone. The CDR3 DNA sequence: TGTGCCAGCAGCCTCGACAGGGCCTATGGCTACACCTTC. This translates into CASSLDRAYGYTF. This chain links TRBV11-2 with TRBJ1-2, with 7 bases fitting TRBD1. The V and J ends lost 5 bases and 4 bases, in that order; junction bases with no gene match: 4. The CDR3 has 13 amino acids. The V gene's germline CDR1 is SGHAT and CDR2 FQNNGV.

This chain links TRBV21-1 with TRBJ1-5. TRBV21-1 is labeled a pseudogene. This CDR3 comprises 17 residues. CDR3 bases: TGTGCCAGCAGCAAGTCATGCAGACTGTATAGCAATCAGCCCCAGCATTTT. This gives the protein CASSKSCRLYSNQPQHF.

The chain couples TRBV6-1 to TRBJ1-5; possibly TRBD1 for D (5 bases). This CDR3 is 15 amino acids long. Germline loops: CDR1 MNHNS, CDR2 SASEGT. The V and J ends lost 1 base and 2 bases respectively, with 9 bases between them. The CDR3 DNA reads TGTGCCAGCAGTGAAGTGGGGCTAGGCAATCAGCCCCAGCATTTT. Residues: CASSEVGLGNQPQHF.

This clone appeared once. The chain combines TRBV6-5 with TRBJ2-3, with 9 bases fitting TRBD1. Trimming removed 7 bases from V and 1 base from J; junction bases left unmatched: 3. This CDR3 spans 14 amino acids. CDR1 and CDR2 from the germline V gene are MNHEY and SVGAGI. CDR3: CASTRTGGTDTQYF. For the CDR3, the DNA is TGTGCCAGCACCCGGACAGGGGGCACAGATACGCAGTATTTT.

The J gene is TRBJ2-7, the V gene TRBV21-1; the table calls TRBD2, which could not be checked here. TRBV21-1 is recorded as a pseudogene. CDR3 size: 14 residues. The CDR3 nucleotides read TGTGCCAGCACTTTAGACGGGGGGCCTGAAGAGCAGTACTTC. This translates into CASTLDGGPEEQYF.

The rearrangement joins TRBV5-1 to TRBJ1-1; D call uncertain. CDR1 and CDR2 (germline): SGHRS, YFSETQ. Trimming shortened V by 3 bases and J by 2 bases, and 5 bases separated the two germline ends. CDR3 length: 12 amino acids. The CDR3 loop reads CASSSKNTEAFF. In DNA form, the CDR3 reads TGCGCCAGCAGCTCAAAAAACACTGAAGCTTTCTTT.

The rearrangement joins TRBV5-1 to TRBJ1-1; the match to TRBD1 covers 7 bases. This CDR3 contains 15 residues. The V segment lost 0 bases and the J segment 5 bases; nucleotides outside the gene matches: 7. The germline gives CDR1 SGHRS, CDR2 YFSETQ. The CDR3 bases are TGCGCCAGCAGCTTGGCCGGAGGGGGCGGGACTGAAGCTTTCTTT. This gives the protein CASSLAGGGGTEAFF.

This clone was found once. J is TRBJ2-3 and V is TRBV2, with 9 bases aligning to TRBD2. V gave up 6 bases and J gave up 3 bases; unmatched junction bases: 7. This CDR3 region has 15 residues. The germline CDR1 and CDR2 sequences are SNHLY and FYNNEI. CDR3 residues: CASRLAGVGTDTQYF. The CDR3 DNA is TGTGCCAGCAGGTTAGCGGGAGTAGGAACAGATACGCAGTATTTT.

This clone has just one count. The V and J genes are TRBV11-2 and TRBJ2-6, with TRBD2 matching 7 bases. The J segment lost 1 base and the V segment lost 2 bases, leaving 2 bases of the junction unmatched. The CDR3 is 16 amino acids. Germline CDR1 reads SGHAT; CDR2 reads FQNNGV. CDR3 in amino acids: CASSLQGGSGANVLTF. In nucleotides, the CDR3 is TGTGCCAGCAGCTTACAGGGAGGGTCTGGGGCCAACGTCCTGACTTTC.

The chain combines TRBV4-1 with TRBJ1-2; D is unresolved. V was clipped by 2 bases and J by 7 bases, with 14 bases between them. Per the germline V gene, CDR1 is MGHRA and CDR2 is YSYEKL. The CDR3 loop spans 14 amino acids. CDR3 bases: TGCGCCAGCAGCCAACCCTCCGGGGTTGGTGGCTACACCTTC. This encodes CASSQPSGVGGYTF.

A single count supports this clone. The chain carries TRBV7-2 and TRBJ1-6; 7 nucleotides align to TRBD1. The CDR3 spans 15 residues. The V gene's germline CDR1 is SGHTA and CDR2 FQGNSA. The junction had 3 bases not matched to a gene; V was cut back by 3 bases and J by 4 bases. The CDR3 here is CASSLSGQYNSPLHF. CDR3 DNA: TGTGCCAGCAGCTTGTCGGGACAGTATAATTCACCCCTCCACTTT.

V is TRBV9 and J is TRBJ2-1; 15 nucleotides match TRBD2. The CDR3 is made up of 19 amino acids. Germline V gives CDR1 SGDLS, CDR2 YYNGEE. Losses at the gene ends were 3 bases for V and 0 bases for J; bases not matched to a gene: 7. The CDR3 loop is CASSASGTSGGSSYNEQFF. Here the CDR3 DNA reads TGTGCCAGCAGCGCCTCCGGGACTAGCGGGGGGAGCTCCTACAATGAGCAGTTCTTC.

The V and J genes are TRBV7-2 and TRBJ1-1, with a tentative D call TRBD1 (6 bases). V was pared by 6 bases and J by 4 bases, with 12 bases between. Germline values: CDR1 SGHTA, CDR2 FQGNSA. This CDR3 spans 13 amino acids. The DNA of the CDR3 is TGTGCCAGCAGGGTACAGGACAGCACTGAAGCTTTCTTT. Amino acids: CASRVQDSTEAFF.

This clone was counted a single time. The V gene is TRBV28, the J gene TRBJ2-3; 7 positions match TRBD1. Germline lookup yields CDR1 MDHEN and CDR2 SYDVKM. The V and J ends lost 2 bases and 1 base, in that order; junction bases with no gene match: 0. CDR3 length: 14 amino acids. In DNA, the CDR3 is TGTGCCAGCAGTTTAGGGACAGGCACAGATACGCAGTATTTT. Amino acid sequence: CASSLGTGTDTQYF.

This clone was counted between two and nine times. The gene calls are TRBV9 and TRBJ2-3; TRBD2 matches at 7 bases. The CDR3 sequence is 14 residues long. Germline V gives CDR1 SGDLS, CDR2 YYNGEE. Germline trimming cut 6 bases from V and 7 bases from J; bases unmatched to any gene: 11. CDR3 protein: CASKEGQGGNTQYF. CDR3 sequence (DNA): TGTGCCAGCAAGGAGGGTCAGGGAGGGAATACGCAGTATTTT.

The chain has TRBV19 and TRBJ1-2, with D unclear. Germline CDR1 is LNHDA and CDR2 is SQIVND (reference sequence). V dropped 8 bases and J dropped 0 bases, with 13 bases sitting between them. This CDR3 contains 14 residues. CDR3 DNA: TGTGCCAGTGGGAGAGGCGTCACTAACTATGGCTACACCTTC. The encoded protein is CASGRGVTNYGYTF.

The CDR3: CASSDFPGNQPQHF. CDR3 nucleotides: TGTGCCAGCAGTGATTTCCCCGGGAATCAGCCCCAGCATTTT. V and J are TRBV6-4 and TRBJ1-5; D gene ambiguous. The CDR3 consists of 14 residues. Germline values: CDR1 MRHNA, CDR2 SNTAGT. Trimming took off 3 bases at V and 4 bases at J, with 10 bases between the two ends.

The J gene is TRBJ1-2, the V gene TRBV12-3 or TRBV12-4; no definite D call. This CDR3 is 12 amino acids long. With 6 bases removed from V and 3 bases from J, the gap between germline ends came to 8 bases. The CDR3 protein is CASSPFHYGYTF. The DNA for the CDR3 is TGTGCCAGCAGCCCCTTCCACTATGGCTACACCTTC.